This record concerns one T cell receptor beta chain sequence. The antigen is not known. This sample stems from a study of cytomegalovirus exposure and HLA in healthy donors. Study at large: Inside one of the first data releases sat 80 million to 95 million unique TCRs taken from HLA-typed donors. Study conclusions and caveats: It was assumed in the presence/absence analyses that sequencing depth was roughly uniform across donors. Some V segments could not be told apart, so they were left out, TRBV6-2 and TRBV6-3 among them. Researchers counted 180 or so TCR beta chains as cytomegalovirus-associated.

The study ran its PCR with 60 Vbeta and 13 Jbeta primers. Here immunoSEQ multiplex PCR was the method, and the copy in TCRdb shows in-frame clones only, minus some. Recorded for this sample: about 150,000 clones. This CDR3 contains 14 residues. Trimming pared 8 bases from V and 4 bases from J, leaving 17 bases between. CDR1 SGHVS and CDR2 FNYEAQ come from the germline V gene. This chain uses TRBV7-6 with TRBJ2-5; tentatively, D is TRBD1 (6 bases). The sequence came from a woman aged 45-60 years in good health and CMV-seronegative. The sample consisted of PBMCs. The chain's CDR3 is CASESGEPPETQYF. CDR3 in DNA: TGTGCCAGCGAATCAGGGGAACCCCCAGAGACCCAGTACTTC.